This T cell receptor beta chain was retrieved from a study of OX40 agonist ivuxolimab in advanced cancers. Of note for this clone: The antigen is undetermined.

Findings of the study overall: At 0.1 to 3.0 mg/kg and by week 6, CD4+ and CD8+ T cells in the blood had expanded clonally.

Measured with immunoSEQ multiplex PCR; TCRdb has only the in-frame clones, and not every one. The table includes about 46,000 clones, about 91% detected once. This CDR3 is 16 amino acids long. CDR1 and CDR2 from the germline V gene are MGHRA and YSYEKL. V lost 4 bases and J lost 0; bases outside the gene matches: 5. This specimen consisted of CD4+ or CD8+ T cells sorted from blood, obtained in a trial of the OX40 agonist ivuxolimab. The sequence derives from an adult with an advanced solid tumor such as melanoma, head and neck, liver or kidney cancer. The rearrangement joins TRBV4-1 to TRBJ2-1; 8 bases agree with TRBD2. CDR3 in amino acids: CASSRESGSSYNEQFF. CDR3 sequence (DNA): TGCGCCAGCAGCCGTGAGAGCGGGAGCTCCTACAATGAGCAGTTCTTC.